This entry lists 18 T cell receptor beta chains sequenced from one sample in a study of neurological immune-mediated disorders. TCRdb re-called the 5' RACE reads through MiXCR, storing one row per CDR3 protein. The profile shows tens of thousands of distinct CDR3 sequences, roughly an eighth of them singletons. What was sequenced was PBMCs. The receptors come from a woman in her 50s with HTLV-1-associated myelopathy (HAM/TSP).

This clonotype was recorded many times. V usage is TRBV29-1 and J usage is TRBJ2-6; D remains unclear. Germline assignment: CDR1 SQVTM and CDR2 ANQGSEA. Trimming pared 4 bases from V and 0 bases from J, leaving 7 bases between. This CDR3 region has 14 residues. CDR3 sequence: CSVVFDSGANVLTF. The CDR3 coding sequence is TGCAGCGTTGTCTTCGACTCTGGGGCCAACGTCCTGACTTTC. Full variable domain (rest looked up from reference TRBV29-1 and TRBJ2-6): SAVISQKPSRDICQRGTSLTIQCQVDSQVTMMFWYRQQPGQSLTLIATANQGSEATYESGFVIDKFPISRPNLTFSTLTVSNMSPEDSSIYLCSVVFDSGANVLTFGAGSRLTVL.

This clonotype was seen many times. CDR3 DNA sequence: TGCAGTGCTAGCCCGACAGGGCCCCTCCACGAGCAGTACGTC. Encoded protein: CSASPTGPLHEQYV. This chain links TRBV20-1 with TRBJ2-7; 7 bases align to TRBD1. This CDR3 is built from 14 residues. Germline V gene lookup returns CDR1 DFQATT and CDR2 SNEGSKA (reference sequence). V lost 3 bases, J lost 5 bases, and 10 bases stayed unmatched.

The chain links TRBV4-2 to TRBJ1-5; perhaps TRBD1 as D (5 bases). Trimming took off 0 bases at V and 6 bases at J, with 9 bases between the two ends. The CDR3 contains 14 residues. The germline V gene has CDR1 LGHNA and CDR2 YNFKEQ. CDR3 DNA: TGTGCCAGCAGCCAAGAGTATGGGGGTCAGCCCCAGCATTTT. It codes for CASSQEYGGQPQHF.

This clonotype has at least ten counts. J is TRBJ1-2 and V is TRBV7-2, with no clear D. Germline lookup yields CDR1 SGHTA and CDR2 FQGNSA. This CDR3 is built from 15 residues. V lost 6 bases to trimming and J lost 5 bases, with 19 bases between them. CDR3 nucleotides: TGTGCCAGCAGACCCACTAATGGACCTAGATATGGCTACACCTTC. Translated, it gives CASRPTNGPRYGYTF.

With regard to this clonotype: A much bigger clone sits one base away, suggesting this may be a read error. The chain employs TRBV3-1 and TRBJ1-3; D is unresolved. This CDR3 comprises 15 residues. Between the trimmed V and J ends, which lost 3 bases and 4 bases, there was a span of 13 bases. Germline V CDR1 and CDR2: LGHDT, YNNKEL (reference sequence). CDR3 bases: TGTGCCAGCAGCCAGTGTGGTGCCTCCGGAAACACCATATATTTT. This translates into CASSQCGASGNTIYF.

This clonotype has ten or more counts. The chain uses TRBV9 and TRBJ2-5; 9 bases align to TRBD2. With V trimmed by 0 bases and J by 4 bases, 7 bases remained unmatched. Germline CDR1 SGDLS, CDR2 YYNGEE. The CDR3 runs 16 residues. CDR3 amino acids: CASSVAPAGGLETQYF. CDR3 sequence (DNA): TGTGCCAGCAGCGTAGCACCAGCGGGGGGCCTAGAGACCCAGTACTTC.

The sample holds many counts of this clonotype. The CDR3, as DNA: TGTGCCAGCAGCTTTGCGGGGGGGCGGGCTGGGGAGACCCAGTACTTC. It is translated as CASSFAGGRAGETQYF. This chain joins TRBV7-2 and TRBJ2-5; 9 bases agree with TRBD2. This CDR3 is built from 16 residues. J gave up 5 bases and V 3 bases, and 10 bases lay outside the gene matches. Looked up from germline, CDR1 is SGHTA and CDR2 is FQGNSA.

This clonotype has a count of ten or more. This chain connects TRBV4-2 to TRBJ2-5; TRBD2 agrees at 11 bases. V trimming: 2 bases; J trimming: 5 bases; junction bases outside the gene matches: 10. CDR1 LGHNA and CDR2 YNFKEQ come from the germline V gene. The CDR3 covers 17 residues. The CDR3 region has the DNA TGTGCCAGCAGCCAAAGTAATAGCGGGGGGGTCGGGGAGACCCAGTACTTC. Encoded protein: CASSQSNSGGVGETQYF.

This clonotype was counted at least ten times. This sequence joins TRBV28 and TRBJ2-1; 9 bases map to TRBD1. Germline CDR1 is MDHEN and CDR2 is SYDVKM. The CDR3 has 13 residues. Trimming at V came to 6 bases and at J to 8 bases, leaving 5 bases not matched to a gene. The CDR3 sequence is CASRGTGSDEQFF. The CDR3 DNA reads as TGTGCCAGCAGGGGGACAGGGTCGGATGAGCAGTTCTTC.

This clonotype has ten or more counts. The chain recombines TRBV28 with TRBJ2-5, with TRBD1 matching over 10 bases. Looked up from germline, CDR1 is MDHEN and CDR2 is SYDVKM. Trimming took 5 bases from V and 3 from J; bases not matched to a gene: 9. The CDR3 has 16 residues. Written as DNA, the CDR3 is TGTGCCAGCAGTGACCACCTAGGGACAGGGGAAGAGACCCAGTACTTC. Its protein product is CASSDHLGTGEETQYF.

The chain has TRBV18 and TRBJ1-2; D possibly corresponds to TRBD1 (5 bases). V was clipped by 6 bases and J by 7 bases, with 15 bases between them. CDR1 and CDR2 from the germline V gene are KGHSH and LQKENI. The CDR3 has 13 amino acids. The CDR3 sequence: CASSMTDSGGYTF. The DNA for the CDR3 is TGTGCCAGCTCTATGACAGATTCTGGTGGCTACACCTTC.

This clonotype was observed many times. The chain couples TRBV12-3 or TRBV12-4 to TRBJ2-5, with TRBD2 identical over 10 bases. Unmatched junction bases numbered 8, after V lost 5 bases and J lost 5 bases. The CDR3 contains 15 residues. The CDR3 region is CASSISGGAYETQYF. CDR3 DNA sequence: TGTGCCAGCAGTATCAGCGGGGGGGCCTATGAGACCCAGTACTTC.

In its sample, this clonotype was seen many times. The V and J genes are TRBV7-9 and TRBJ1-2; D is possibly TRBD1 (6 bases). V shed 5 bases and J shed 2 bases, with 12 bases lying between them. This CDR3 has 14 residues. Per germline, CDR1 SEHNR and CDR2 FQNEAQ (reference sequence). This chain's CDR3 is CASSDTGTNYGYTF. CDR3 DNA: TGTGCCAGCAGCGACACCGGGACAAACTATGGCTACACCTTC.

In its sample, this clonotype was seen many times. The CDR3 nucleotides are TGCAGTGCTAGAGAAGGGGGGGAAGGTGGAAACACCATATATTTT. This translates into CSAREGGEGGNTIYF. This chain uses TRBV20-1 with TRBJ1-3; D perhaps matches TRBD1 (6 bases). Germline-derived CDR1 and CDR2 are DFQATT and SNEGSKA (reference sequence). The CDR3 consists of 15 residues. V lost 0 bases to trimming and J lost 3 bases, with 12 bases between them.

There are many counts of this clonotype. V usage is TRBV20-1 and J usage is TRBJ1-1; no reliable D call. The CDR3 length is 15 residues. Germline CDR1 is DFQATT and CDR2 is SNEGSKA (reference sequence). Trimming pared 0 bases from V and 5 bases from J, leaving 16 bases between. This CDR3 reads CSARDRIGQRTEAFF. CDR3 sequence (DNA): TGCAGTGCTAGAGATCGAATAGGCCAGCGGACTGAAGCTTTCTTT.

This clonotype was seen at least ten times. The V call is TRBV12-3 or TRBV12-4, the J call TRBJ1-5; D is undetermined. Trimming took 3 bases from V and 0 from J, leaving 6 bases between them. The CDR3 length is 14 residues. CDR3 DNA sequence: TGTGCCAGCAGTTTTTTAGGTAGCAATCAGCCCCAGCATTTT. Translating it yields CASSFLGSNQPQHF.

This clonotype was observed at least ten times. The chain has TRBV10-3 and TRBJ2-2, with D tentatively TRBD1 or TRBD2 (6 bases each). The germline V gene encodes CDR1 ENHRY and CDR2 SYGVKD. Trimming removed 2 bases from V and 0 bases from J, with 22 bases in between. CDR3 length: 20 amino acids. The CDR3 coding sequence is TGTGCCATCAGTGAGGATGGGGGGACACTTTATTTCGCGAACACCGGGGAGCTGTTTTTT. It specifies CAISEDGGTLYFANTGELFF.

Many counts were recorded for this clonotype. The CDR3 region has the DNA TGTGCCACCAGGAGGGGGGGCACAGATACGCAGTATTTT. It specifies CATRRGGTDTQYF. This sequence joins TRBV24-1 and TRBJ2-3; either TRBD1 or TRBD2 may fit D (6 bases each). The CDR3 runs to 13 residues. Germline-derived CDR1 and CDR2 are KGHDR and SFDVKD. Trimming took 7 bases from V and 1 from J, leaving 8 bases between them.